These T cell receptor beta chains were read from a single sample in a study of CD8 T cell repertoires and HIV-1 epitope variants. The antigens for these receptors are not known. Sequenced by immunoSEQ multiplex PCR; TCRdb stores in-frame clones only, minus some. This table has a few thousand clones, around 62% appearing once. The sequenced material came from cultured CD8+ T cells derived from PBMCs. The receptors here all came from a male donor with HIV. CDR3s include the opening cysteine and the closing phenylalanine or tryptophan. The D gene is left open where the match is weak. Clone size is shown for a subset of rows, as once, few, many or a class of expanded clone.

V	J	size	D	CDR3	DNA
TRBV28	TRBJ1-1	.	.	CASTPGARVPEAFF	TGTGCCAGCACCCCTGGGGCACGGGTGCCCGAAGCTTTCTTT
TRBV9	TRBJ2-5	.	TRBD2	CASSARLAGETQYF	TGTGCCAGCAGCGCTCGACTAGCGGGGGAGACCCAGTACTTC
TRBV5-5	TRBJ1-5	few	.	CASSDHNQPQHF	TGTGCCAGCAGCGATCACAATCAGCCCCAGCATTTT
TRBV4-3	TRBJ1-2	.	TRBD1	CASSQELTGEYGYTF	TGCGCCAGCAGCCAAGAACTGACAGGGGAGTATGGCTACACCTTC
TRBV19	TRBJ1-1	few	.	CASDWGSPGGTEAFF	TGTGCCAGTGACTGGGGCAGCCCTGGGGGCACTGAAGCTTTCTTT
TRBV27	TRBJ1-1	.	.	CASSFGGNTEAFF	TGTGCCAGCAGTTTCGGGGGAAACACTGAAGCTTTCTTT
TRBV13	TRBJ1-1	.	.	CASGENTEAFF	TGTGCCTCGGGTGAGAACACTGAAGCTTTCTTT
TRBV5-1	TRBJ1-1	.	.	CASTGNGEAFF	TGCGCCAGCACCGGTAACGGTGAAGCTTTCTTT
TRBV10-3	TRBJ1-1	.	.	CAISEPTTANTEAFF	TGTGCCATCAGTGAGCCTACGACAGCCAACACTGAAGCTTTCTTT
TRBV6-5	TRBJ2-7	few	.	CASSYRETYEQYF	TGTGCCAGCAGTTACCGAGAGACCTACGAGCAGTACTTC
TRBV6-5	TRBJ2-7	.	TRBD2	CASSAGTIEQYF	TGTGCCAGCAGTGCGGGGACTATCGAGCAGTACTTC
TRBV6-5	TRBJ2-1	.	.	CASSYSGRGRRNEQFF	TGTGCCAGCAGTTACTCGGGCAGGGGAAGGCGAAATGAGCAGTTCTTC
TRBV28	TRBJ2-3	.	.	CASSFIPDLDTQYF	TGTGCCAGCAGTTTTATTCCGGATCTAGATACGCAGTATTTT
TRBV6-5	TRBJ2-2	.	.	CASSDIGDTGELFF	TGTGCCAGCAGTGACATAGGAGACACCGGGGAGCTGTTTTTT
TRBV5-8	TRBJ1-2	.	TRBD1	CASSDPGTGVLGAF	TGTGCCAGCAGCGATCCCGGGACAGGGGTCCTCGGTGCCTTC
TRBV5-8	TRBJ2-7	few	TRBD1	CASSPYDPDREYYEQYF	TGTGCCAGCAGCCCTTACGATCCGGACAGGGAATACTACGAGCAGTACTTC
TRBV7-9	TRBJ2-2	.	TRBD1	CAPERTGVFTGELFF	TGTGCCCCAGAAAGGACAGGGGTTTTTACCGGGGAGCTGTTTTTT
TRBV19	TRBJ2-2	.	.	CASTPWAGETGELFF	TGTGCCAGTACCCCCTGGGCAGGTGAAACCGGGGAGCTGTTTTTT
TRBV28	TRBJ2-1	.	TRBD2	CASTLTSGIVNEQFF	TGTGCCAGCACCCTGACTAGCGGGATCGTGAATGAGCAGTTCTTC
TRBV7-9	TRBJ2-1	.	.	CASSRPSGGYNEQFF	TGTGCCAGCAGCCGTCCCTCCGGGGGCTACAATGAGCAGTTCTTC
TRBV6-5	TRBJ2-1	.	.	CASSYGGRGYDEQFF	TGTGCCAGCAGTTACGGGGGCAGGGGTTATGATGAGCAGTTCTTC
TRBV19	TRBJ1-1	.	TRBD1	CASSLGQSNTEAFF	TGTGCCAGTAGTTTGGGACAGTCTAACACTGAAGCTTTCTTT
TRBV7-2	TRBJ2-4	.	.	CASSLTGEIQYF	TGTGCCAGCAGCTTAACCGGGGAGATTCAGTACTTC
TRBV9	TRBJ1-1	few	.	CASSVRGDDTEAFF	TGTGCCAGCAGCGTAAGGGGGGACGACACTGAAGCTTTCTTT
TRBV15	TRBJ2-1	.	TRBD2	CATRLAGEDEQFF	TGTGCCACCAGGCTAGCGGGAGAGGATGAGCAGTTCTTC
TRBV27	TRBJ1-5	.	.	CASSWNSNQPQHF	TGTGCCAGCAGTTGGAACAGCAATCAGCCCCAGCATTTT
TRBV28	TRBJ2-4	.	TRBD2	CASSLGTSKNIQYF	TGTGCCAGCAGTTTGGGGACTAGCAAAAACATTCAGTACTTC
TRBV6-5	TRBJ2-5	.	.	CASKTEQETQYF	TGTGCCAGCAAAACAGAACAAGAGACCCAGTACTTC
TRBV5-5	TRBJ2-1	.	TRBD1	CASSLDGTGGNEQFF	TGTGCCAGCAGCTTGGATGGGACAGGGGGCAATGAGCAGTTCTTC
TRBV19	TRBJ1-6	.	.	CATLADGSSPLHF	TGTGCCACCCTGGCAGACGGGAGTTCACCCCTCCACTTT
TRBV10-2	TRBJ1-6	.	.	CASSEGSPLHF	TGCGCCAGCAGTGAGGGGTCACCCCTCCACTTT
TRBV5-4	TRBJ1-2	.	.	CASSLGFQDVGDYGYTF	TGTGCCAGCAGCTTGGGATTTCAGGATGTAGGCGACTATGGCTACACCTTC
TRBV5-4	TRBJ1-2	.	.	CASRDQGPLANYGYTF	TGTGCCAGCAGAGACCAGGGGCCTTTAGCTAACTATGGCTACACCTTC
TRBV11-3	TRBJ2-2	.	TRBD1	CASSLRAGGSGGELFF	TGTGCCAGCAGCCTAAGGGCAGGGGGCAGCGGCGGGGAGCTGTTTTTT
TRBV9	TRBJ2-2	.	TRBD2	CASSVARAGAGELFF	TGTGCCAGCAGCGTAGCGAGGGCGGGAGCCGGGGAGCTGTTTTTT
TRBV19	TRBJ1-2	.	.	CASSIDHRSGYTF	TGTGCCAGTAGTATAGATCATCGGAGTGGCTACACCTTC
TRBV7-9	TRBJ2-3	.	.	CASSLLQRTDTQYF	TGTGCCAGCAGCCTACTCCAGCGCACAGATACGCAGTATTTT
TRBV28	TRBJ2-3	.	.	CASSLRFSDTQYF	TGTGCCAGCAGTTTAAGGTTCTCAGATACGCAGTATTTT